The 27 T cell receptor beta chains below all came from one sample that was sequenced in a study of T cell responses to AZD1222 COVID-19 vaccine. The method was immunoSEQ multiplex PCR; TCRdb's version includes in-frame clones alone and lacks a portion of them. The repertoire holds about 150,000 clones, with 90% as singletons. The material was peripheral blood, obtained on day 0 of AZD1222 vaccination. The receptors come from an adult in good health.

This clone was recorded only once. The chain combines TRBV6-5 with TRBJ2-7; D gene unclear. V was shortened by 6 bases and J by 3 bases, with 9 bases between the two germline ends. The CDR3 has 12 amino acids. The germline V gene encodes CDR1 MNHEY and CDR2 SVGAGI. This CDR3 is CASSARDYEQYF. CDR3 sequence (DNA): TGTGCCAGCAGCGCAAGGGACTACGAGCAGTACTTC.

The V call is TRBV11-1, the J call TRBJ2-5; no clear D. Germline V gives CDR1 SGHAT, CDR2 FQDESV (reference sequence). V was pared by 3 bases and J by 2 bases, with 10 bases between. The CDR3 covers 14 residues. The CDR3 DNA sequence: TGTGCCAGCAGCTTTCAACAGCCTCAAGAGACCCAGTACTTC. Protein product: CASSFQQPQETQYF.

This clone has just one count. V gene TRBV27 combines with J gene TRBJ2-7, with 11 bases identical to TRBD1. Germline V CDR1 and CDR2: MNHEY, SMNVEV (reference sequence). J was trimmed by 4 bases and V by 6 bases; bases with no gene match: 8. The CDR3 is 15 residues long. The CDR3 spells CASRSSRDRGYEQYF. In DNA form, the CDR3 reads TGTGCCAGCAGGTCTAGCCGGGACAGGGGGTACGAGCAGTACTTC.

In this sample, this clone turned up once. This chain uses TRBV29-1 with TRBJ1-4; no reliable D call. Germline CDR1 SQVTM, CDR2 ANQGSEA. V was clipped by 1 base and J by 12 bases, with 15 bases between them. This CDR3 is 13 amino acids long. CDR3 DNA: TGCAGCGTTGAAGCTTCAGGACCCGAGGAACTGTTTTTT. Protein product: CSVEASGPEELFF. The whole variable domain, filled in from reference TRBV29-1 and TRBJ1-4, reads SAVISQKPSRDICQRGTSLTIQCQVDSQVTMMFWYRQQPGQSLTLIATANQGSEATYESGFVIDKFPISRPNLTFSTLTVSNMSPEDSSIYLCSVEASGPEELFFGSGTQLSVL.

As DNA, the CDR3 is TGCAGCGTTCTTCTCCAGGGGAGAACTGAAGCTTTCTTT. It is translated as CSVLLQGRTEAFF. The genes are TRBV29-1 and TRBJ1-1; possible D gene TRBD1, 6 bases. Trimming stripped 5 bases from V and 5 bases from J, with 15 bases between. The length of the CDR3 is 13 residues. Germline loops: CDR1 SQVTM, CDR2 ANQGSEA.

The chain links TRBV19 to TRBJ2-7, with D possibly matching TRBD1 (7 bases). This CDR3 has 14 residues. The germline CDR1 and CDR2 sequences are LNHDA and SQIVND (reference sequence). Trimming shortened V by 3 bases and J by 3 bases, and 12 bases separated the two germline ends. CDR3 DNA: TGTGCCAGTAGTATCGGTCAGGGGGGCTACGAGCAGTACTTC. Protein sequence: CASSIGQGGYEQYF. Full variable domain (rest looked up from reference TRBV19 and TRBJ2-7): DGGITQSPKYLFRKEGQNVTLSCEQNLNHDAMYWYRQDPGQGLRLIYYSQIVNDFQKGDIAEGYSVSREKKESFPLTVTSAQKNPTAFYLCASSIGQGGYEQYFGPGTRLTVT.

In nucleotides, the CDR3 is TGTGCCAGCTCTCCCACCCGAGGCCGGGACGCACCTTACTATGGCTACACCTTC. As protein: CASSPTRGRDAPYYGYTF. V is TRBV18 and J is TRBJ1-2; D may be TRBD1 (5 bases). The CDR3 length is 18 residues. The V gene's germline CDR1 is KGHSH and CDR2 LQKENI. Trimming took off 6 bases at V and 3 bases at J, with 26 bases between the two ends.

This chain uses TRBV11-2 with TRBJ1-1; TRBD1 matches 9 bases. Trimming removed 4 bases from V and 2 bases from J; junction bases left unmatched: 2. Germline V gene sequence: CDR1 SGHAT, CDR2 FQNNGV. The CDR3 runs to 14 residues. CDR3 bases: TGTGCCAGCAGCTCGACAGGGGGTAACACTGAAGCTTTCTTT. Residues: CASSSTGGNTEAFF. Full variable domain (rest looked up from reference TRBV11-2 and TRBJ1-1): EAGVAQSPRYKIIEKRQSVAFWCNPISGHATLYWYQQILGQGPKLLIQFQNNGVVDDSQLPKDRFSAERLKGVDSTLKIQPAKLEDSAVYLCASSSTGGNTEAFFGQGTRLTVV.

This sequence joins TRBV7-2 and TRBJ1-5; D possibly corresponds to TRBD1 (5 bases). The CDR3 sequence is 15 residues long. Germline CDR1 is SGHTA and CDR2 is FQGNSA. Trimming pared 2 bases from V and 2 bases from J, leaving 10 bases between. In DNA form, the CDR3 reads TGTGCCAGCAGCTTAAGGTTAGGGGGCAATCAGCCCCAGCATTTT. Its protein is CASSLRLGGNQPQHF.

This chain joins TRBV30 and TRBJ2-2; possibly TRBD1 for D (6 bases). Per germline, CDR1 GTSNPN and CDR2 SVGIG (reference sequence). The V end lost 2 bases, the J end lost 4 bases, and 14 bases lay between the germline ends. The CDR3 extends over 15 amino acids. CDR3 sequence reads: CAWSPITGSTGELFF. The DNA of the CDR3 is TGTGCCTGGAGTCCTATAACAGGGTCCACCGGGGAGCTGTTTTTT.

The chain has TRBV29-1 and TRBJ1-1, with 7 bases that match TRBD1. Trimming at V came to 5 bases and at J to 2 bases, leaving 5 bases not matched to a gene. This CDR3 has 13 residues. CDR1 and CDR2 (germline): SQVTM, ANQGSEA. CDR3 region: CSVYRQGNTEAFF. In DNA form, the CDR3 reads TGCAGCGTTTATCGACAGGGAAACACTGAAGCTTTCTTT.

The V call is TRBV15, the J call TRBJ2-7; the D is unclear. Germline V gene sequence: CDR1 LNHNV, CDR2 YYDKDF (reference sequence). The CDR3 has 16 amino acids. Trimming stripped 3 bases from V and 2 bases from J, with 17 bases between. The CDR3 sequence is CATSSPLDLGTYEQYF. The CDR3 coding sequence is TGTGCCACCAGCAGCCCATTAGATTTGGGAACCTACGAGCAGTACTTC.

The V call is TRBV28, the J call TRBJ1-5, with D hard to call. Germline CDR1 reads MDHEN; CDR2 reads SYDVKM. The V end was cut by 2 bases, the J end by 6 bases, with 5 bases between. The CDR3 loop spans 12 amino acids. DNA for the CDR3: TGTGCCAGCAGTTTAATGGTTCAGCCCCAGCATTTT. Its protein product is CASSLMVQPQHF.

V is TRBV27 and J is TRBJ2-1; no reliable D call. Trimming took 5 bases from V and 6 from J, leaving 14 bases between them. CDR1 is MNHEY, CDR2 SMNVEV, per germline (reference sequence). This CDR3 contains 14 residues. In nucleotides, the CDR3 is TGTGCCAGCAGTACCCGGGTCCCCCCCAATGAGCAGTTCTTC. Amino acid sequence: CASSTRVPPNEQFF.

The chain is built from TRBV5-6 and TRBJ2-5; possibly TRBD2 for D (5 bases). CDR3 length equals 13 residues. Trimming took off 2 bases at V and 5 bases at J, with 10 bases between the two ends. Germline CDR1 reads SGHDT; CDR2 reads YYEEEE. The CDR3, as DNA: TGTGCCAGCAGCTTCAACGGGAAGGAGACCCAGTACTTC. It is translated as CASSFNGKETQYF.

The CDR3 DNA is TGTGCCAGCAGCGACGGAGCTCCTTCGGGAGATACGCAGTATTTT. Protein: CASSDGAPSGDTQYF. The rearrangement links TRBV5-4 to TRBJ2-3; D is ambiguous. Germline CDR1 is SGHNT and CDR2 is YYREEE (reference sequence). Deletions cut 4 bases from V and 5 bases from J, with 17 bases between. This CDR3 is built from 15 residues.

The chain combines TRBV3-1 (or the pseudogene TRBV3-2) with TRBJ2-1, with 8 nucleotides matching TRBD2. The germline CDR1 and CDR2 sequences are LGHDT and YNNKEL (reference sequence). The CDR3 runs to 16 residues. The V and J ends lost 1 base and 3 bases, in that order; junction bases with no gene match: 5. This chain's CDR3 is CASSQAGSGVYNEQFF. The CDR3 coding sequence is TGTGCCAGCAGCCAAGCGGGTAGCGGGGTCTACAATGAGCAGTTCTTC.

This clone has just one count. The V call is TRBV7-9, the J call TRBJ2-3; 7 nucleotides match TRBD2. After removal of 5 bases from V and 0 bases from J, the junction contained 17 bases not matched to a gene. The CDR3 runs 19 residues. Germline V lookup: CDR1 SEHNR, CDR2 FQNEAQ (reference sequence). The CDR3 reads CASSPGLGNLLPSTDTQYF. CDR3 in DNA: TGTGCCAGCAGCCCTGGACTAGGCAATCTCCTTCCTAGCACAGATACGCAGTATTTT.

The gene calls are TRBV24-1 and TRBJ1-2, with D uncertain. The CDR3 totals 13 residues. Germline CDR1 KGHDR, CDR2 SFDVKD. The V gene lost 4 bases and the J gene lost 5 bases, with 10 bases spanning the gap. DNA for the CDR3: TGTGCCACCAGTGAAAGTGGGCGGTATGGCTACACCTTC. This gives the protein CATSESGRYGYTF.

The rearrangement joins TRBV19 to TRBJ2-7, with D perhaps matching TRBD2 (6 bases). Germline CDR1 LNHDA, CDR2 SQIVND (reference sequence). The germline V and J ends were trimmed by 4 bases and 3 bases, with 13 bases remaining between them. The CDR3 is 14 amino acids. The CDR3 protein is CASSNLAAGYEQYF. The CDR3 region has the DNA TGTGCCAGTAGTAATTTAGCAGCGGGCTACGAGCAGTACTTC.

The chain uses TRBV30 and TRBJ1-2; maybe TRBD1 (5 bases). CDR1 GTSNPN and CDR2 SVGIG come from the germline V gene (reference sequence). The CDR3 has 13 amino acids. V was pared by 3 bases and J by 7 bases, with 15 bases between. The CDR3: CAWRDNLPTGYTF. CDR3 coding DNA: TGTGCCTGGAGGGACAATCTCCCGACTGGCTACACCTTC. The full variable domain, with the rest looked up from reference TRBV30 and TRBJ1-2, is SQTIHQWPATLVQPVGSPLSLECTVEGTSNPNLYWYRQAAGRGLQLLFYSVGIGQISSEVPQNLSASRPQDRQFILSSKKLLLSDSGFYLCAWRDNLPTGYTFGSGTRLTVV.

The count of this clone is one. V and J are TRBV28 and TRBJ1-1, with no clear D. V was trimmed by 4 bases and J by 7 bases, leaving 10 bases between them. CDR1 is MDHEN, CDR2 SYDVKM, per germline. The CDR3 contains 12 residues. The CDR3 here is CASSSFDREAFF. The CDR3 coding sequence is TGTGCCAGCAGTTCTTTCGACCGTGAAGCTTTCTTT.

The genes are TRBV6-5 and TRBJ1-1; D is uncertain. Per germline, CDR1 MNHEY and CDR2 SVGAGI. V was cut by 6 bases and J by 5 bases, with 7 bases left in between. The CDR3 extends over 11 amino acids. The CDR3 DNA is TGTGCCAGCAGCGTCGGGACTGAAGCTTTCTTT. Its protein product is CASSVGTEAFF.

The chain carries TRBV12-5 and TRBJ2-1; D unclear. The length of the CDR3 is 13 residues. Germline lookup yields CDR1 LGHNT and CDR2 FRNRAP. Deletions cut 0 bases from V and 7 bases from J, with 7 bases between. The CDR3 reads CASGLVHENEQFF. CDR3 nucleotide sequence: TGTGCTAGTGGTTTGGTACACGAGAATGAGCAGTTCTTC.

This rearrangement joins TRBV6-5 to TRBJ2-7; perhaps TRBD1 as D (6 bases). This CDR3 is built from 13 residues. From germline, CDR1 is MNHEY and CDR2 SVGAGI. Trimming pared 6 bases from V and 2 bases from J, leaving 11 bases between. CDR3 sequence: CASSRTGPYEQYF. In DNA form, the CDR3 reads TGTGCCAGCAGCCGTACAGGGCCCTACGAGCAGTACTTC.

The CDR3 DNA is TGTGCCAGCAGCTTATTGCAGAGCGACTCTGGGCAGTACTTC. Translating it yields CASSLLQSDSGQYF. The chain has TRBV11-3 and TRBJ2-7, with D unclear. CDR1 and CDR2 (germline): SGHNT, YENEEA. The CDR3 is made up of 14 amino acids. V lost 2 bases and J 9 bases, leaving 17 bases between the germline ends.

The chain combines TRBV7-8 with TRBJ2-2, with D perhaps assigned TRBD1 or TRBD2 (5 bases each). Germline CDR1 is SGHVS and CDR2 is FQNEAQ. The CDR3 loop spans 17 amino acids. Trimming left V 1 base short and J 3 bases short, with 15 bases between. The CDR3 sequence: CASSLVSQRGYTGELFF. DNA for the CDR3: TGTGCCAGCAGCTTAGTGTCCCAGAGGGGTTACACCGGGGAGCTGTTTTTT. Together with reference TRBV7-8 and TRBJ2-2, the CDR3 gives the full variable domain: GAGVSQSPRYKVAKRGQDVALRCDPISGHVSLFWYQQALGQGPEFLTYFQNEAQLDKSGLPSDRFFAERPEGSVSTLKIQRTQQEDSAVYLCASSLVSQRGYTGELFFGEGSRLTVL.